This entry concerns a single T cell receptor (beta chain). Antigen unknown. This CDR3 is 17 amino acids long. A universal primer site arose from template switching, and cDNA bore unique molecular identifiers. MiXCR was run by TCRdb on the 5' RACE reads, yielding one entry per CDR3 protein. This sample has 450,000 or so distinct CDR3 sequences, with less than 20% found just once. This entry comes from a study of identical twins. Findings and caveats of the study: Where beta out-of-frame sequences were concerned, excess twin sharing was weaker.

This receptor was taken from a man aged 45-65 years in good health. The chain recombines TRBV21-1 with TRBJ2-1; TRBD1, the table's D call, lacks a check against the DNA. TRBV21-1 is termed a pseudogene. The source material was naive T cells sorted from blood. CDR3 residues: CASSKAETGSSYNEQFF. The CDR3 DNA sequence: TGTGCCAGCAGCAAAGCAGAGACAGGGAGCTCCTACAATGAGCAGTTCTTC.